These T cell receptor beta chains were read from a single sample in a study of technical replicates of blood from a handful of donors. Method: immunoSEQ multiplex PCR; TCRdb's copy keeps in-frame clones and lacks some. The sample carries roughly 80,000 clones, 94% recorded once. Material: T cells isolated from PBMCs. These receptors were collected from a human donor in good health. The CDR3 runs from the conserved cysteine through the conserved F or W. A D gene is named only where the DNA matches it firmly. Not all rows give a size; the values are once, few, many and, for expanded clones, a class.

d_gene	abundance	v_gene	j_gene	CDR3aa	CDR3nt
TRBD2	-	TRBV27	TRBJ2-7	CASSPSFSGPSYEQYF	TGTGCCAGCAGTCCCTCCTTTAGCGGGCCCTCCTACGAGCAGTACTTC
-	-	TRBV9	TRBJ1-1	CASSVGGRTEAFF	TGTGCCAGCAGCGTAGGGGGGAGGACTGAAGCTTTCTTT
TRBD1	few	TRBV30	TRBJ1-2	CAWGRTGDFGGYTF	TGTGCCTGGGGTAGGACAGGCGACTTTGGGGGCTACACCTTC
TRBD2	-	TRBV19	TRBJ2-5	CASSIDFGSVAGGETQYF	TGTGCCAGTAGTATAGATTTTGGATCGGTAGCGGGAGGGGAGACCCAGTACTTC
-	-	TRBV4-2	TRBJ2-5	CASSHFGETQYF	TGTGCCAGCAGCCACTTCGGGGAGACCCAGTACTTC
-	once	TRBV27	TRBJ2-7	CASNPIRRASEQYF	TGTGCCAGCAACCCTATCCGGAGGGCATCCGAGCAGTACTTC
-	-	TRBV6-1	TRBJ1-5	CASSELEGGNQPQHF	TGTGCCAGCAGTGAATTAGAGGGGGGCAATCAGCCCCAGCATTTT
TRBD2	once	TRBV29-1	TRBJ2-3	CSVEYRGGADTQYF	TGCAGCGTTGAATACCGGGGGGGCGCAGATACGCAGTATTTT
TRBD2	-	TRBV29-1	TRBJ2-7	CSVTGGSSYEQYF	TGCAGCGTTACAGGCGGGAGCTCCTACGAGCAGTACTTC
TRBD2	-	TRBV30	TRBJ2-1	CAWSALAGGILYEQFF	TGTGCCTGGAGTGCACTAGCGGGAGGGATATTGTATGAGCAGTTCTTC
-	once	TRBV18	TRBJ2-6	CASSVAGASGANVLTF	TGTGCCAGCTCAGTTGCAGGGGCCTCTGGGGCCAACGTCCTGACTTTC
TRBD1	-	TRBV4-1	TRBJ1-2	CASSRDRDYGYTF	TGCGCCAGCAGCCGGGACAGGGACTATGGCTACACCTTC
-	-	TRBV5-4	TRBJ2-1	CASSNRDSYNEQFF	TGTGCCAGCAGCAACCGGGACTCGTACAATGAGCAGTTCTTC
-	-	TRBV11-3	TRBJ2-3	CASSLGRGTDTQYF	TGTGCCAGCAGCTTGGGCAGGGGCACAGATACGCAGTATTTT
-	-	TRBV9	TRBJ1-1	CASSALNTEAFF	TGTGCCAGCAGCGCCTTAAACACTGAAGCTTTCTTT
TRBD1	-	TRBV28	TRBJ2-5	CASSFPATGGETQYF	TGTGCCAGCAGTTTCCCTGCGACAGGGGGCGAGACCCAGTACTTC
TRBD2	-	TRBV5-1	TRBJ2-1	CASSLALAGGPLDEQFF	TGCGCCAGCAGCTTGGCTTTAGCGGGAGGGCCGTTAGACGAGCAGTTCTTC
-	-	TRBV18	TRBJ2-7	CASSPPTGVGEQYF	TGTGCCAGCTCACCACCTACGGGAGTGGGCGAGCAGTACTTC
-	-	TRBV4-3	TRBJ1-2	CASSQVEDPRYLTF	TGCGCCAGCAGCCAAGTGGAGGACCCCAGGTATTTAACCTTC
-	once	TRBV14	TRBJ2-7	CASSYQGIVYEQYF	TGTGCCAGCAGCTATCAGGGGATCGTCTACGAGCAGTACTTC
TRBD2	-	TRBV30	TRBJ2-7	CAWSLGLAGEQYF	TGTGCCTGGAGTCTGGGGCTAGCGGGTGAGCAGTACTTC
TRBD2	-	TRBV6-6	TRBJ2-3	CASSYGTSGLTDTQYF	TGTGCCAGCAGTTACGGAACTAGCGGGTTAACAGATACGCAGTATTTT
TRBD1	-	TRBV5-1	TRBJ1-5	CASSLRTGVGQPQHF	TGCGCCAGCAGCTTAAGGACAGGGGTTGGCCAGCCCCAGCATTTT
TRBD2	-	TRBV5-4	TRBJ2-7	CASTTGGRVEEQYF	TGTGCCAGTACTACGGGAGGGCGAGTTGAGGAGCAGTACTTC
TRBD2	-	TRBV7-3	TRBJ2-5	CASSLRGGKDIAETQYF	TGTGCCAGCAGCTTACGCGGGGGTAAAGATATTGCTGAGACCCAGTACTTC
TRBD1	-	TRBV2	TRBJ1-2	CASSPTLDRNQDYTF	TGTGCCAGCAGTCCAACTTTGGACAGGAATCAAGACTACACCTTC
-	-	TRBV29-1	TRBJ2-3	CSVDSQGTDTQYF	TGCAGCGTTGATTCGCAGGGCACAGATACGCAGTATTTT
-	-	TRBV7-8	TRBJ2-7	CASSPSGSYEQYF	TGTGCCAGCAGCCCCAGCGGTTCCTACGAGCAGTACTTC
TRBD1	-	TRBV9	TRBJ2-7	CASSVAGTGYEQYF	TGTGCCAGCAGCGTTGCAGGGACAGGCTACGAGCAGTACTTC
TRBD1	-	TRBV14	TRBJ2-1	CASSKGAREQFF	TGTGCCAGCAGCAAGGGGGCTCGTGAGCAGTTCTTC
TRBD1	-	TRBV11-2	TRBJ1-1	CASSLAGTVYTEAFF	TGTGCCAGCAGCTTGGCGGGGACAGTTTACACTGAAGCTTTCTTT
TRBD2	-	TRBV9	TRBJ2-3	CASSVVAGGPDTQYF	TGTGCCAGCAGCGTAGTAGCGGGAGGGCCAGATACGCAGTATTTT
-	-	TRBV7-9	TRBJ1-3	CASILGDGGNTIYF	TGTGCCAGCATTTTAGGGGATGGGGGAAACACCATATATTTT
TRBD1	-	TRBV15	TRBJ1-3	CATSRDREHTIYF	TGTGCCACCAGCAGGGACAGGGAACACACCATATATTTT
-	-	TRBV9	TRBJ1-5	CASSVGGFSNQPQHF	TGTGCCAGCAGCGTAGGGGGCTTTAGCAATCAGCCCCAGCATTTT
-	-	TRBV7-8	TRBJ2-2	CASSLFQGGLANTGELFF	TGTGCCAGCAGCTTGTTTCAGGGTGGGCTAGCGAACACCGGGGAGCTGTTTTTT
-	-	TRBV2	TRBJ2-7	CASSEELAYEQYF	TGTGCCAGCAGTGAAGAACTAGCCTACGAGCAGTACTTC